This entry describes one T cell receptor (beta chain). What it recognizes is unknown. Since a much larger clone is just one base distant, this may be a read error. These data are taken from a study of read filtering for tumor transcriptome and immune sequencing. Study information: Whole-transcriptome libraries were prepared after DNase treatment. TCR-mapped reads were about 3.5 to 11 million with IR-seq versus roughly 75 to 1,400 with RNA-seq.

Study-level findings and limits: Approximately 80% of IR-seq clonotypes had one read, totaling 3% to 4% of reads; RNA-seq: 74.6% and 44.6%.

Molecular barcoded adaptors covering alpha/delta and beta/gamma chains were used on 400 ng RNA. TCRdb re-derived calls from the reads in MiXCR, one entry per CDR3 protein. The table records some 62,000 distinct CDR3 sequences, roughly 13% of them present only once. The sample taken for sequencing was a population of CD138-negative cells sorted from bone marrow. This clonotype was obtained from a donor aged 40 or over with multiple myeloma.

CDR3 DNA sequence: TGTGCCAGCAGCTTAAGGGGGCAGGCGAGCCCAGATACGCAGTATTTT. This gives the protein CASSLRGQASPDTQYF. V is TRBV11-2 and J is TRBJ2-3, with 7 bases lining up with TRBD1. The junction had 9 bases not matched to a gene; V was cut back by 2 bases and J by 4 bases. The CDR3 is 16 residues long. CDR1 and CDR2 from the germline V gene are SGHAT and FQNNGV.